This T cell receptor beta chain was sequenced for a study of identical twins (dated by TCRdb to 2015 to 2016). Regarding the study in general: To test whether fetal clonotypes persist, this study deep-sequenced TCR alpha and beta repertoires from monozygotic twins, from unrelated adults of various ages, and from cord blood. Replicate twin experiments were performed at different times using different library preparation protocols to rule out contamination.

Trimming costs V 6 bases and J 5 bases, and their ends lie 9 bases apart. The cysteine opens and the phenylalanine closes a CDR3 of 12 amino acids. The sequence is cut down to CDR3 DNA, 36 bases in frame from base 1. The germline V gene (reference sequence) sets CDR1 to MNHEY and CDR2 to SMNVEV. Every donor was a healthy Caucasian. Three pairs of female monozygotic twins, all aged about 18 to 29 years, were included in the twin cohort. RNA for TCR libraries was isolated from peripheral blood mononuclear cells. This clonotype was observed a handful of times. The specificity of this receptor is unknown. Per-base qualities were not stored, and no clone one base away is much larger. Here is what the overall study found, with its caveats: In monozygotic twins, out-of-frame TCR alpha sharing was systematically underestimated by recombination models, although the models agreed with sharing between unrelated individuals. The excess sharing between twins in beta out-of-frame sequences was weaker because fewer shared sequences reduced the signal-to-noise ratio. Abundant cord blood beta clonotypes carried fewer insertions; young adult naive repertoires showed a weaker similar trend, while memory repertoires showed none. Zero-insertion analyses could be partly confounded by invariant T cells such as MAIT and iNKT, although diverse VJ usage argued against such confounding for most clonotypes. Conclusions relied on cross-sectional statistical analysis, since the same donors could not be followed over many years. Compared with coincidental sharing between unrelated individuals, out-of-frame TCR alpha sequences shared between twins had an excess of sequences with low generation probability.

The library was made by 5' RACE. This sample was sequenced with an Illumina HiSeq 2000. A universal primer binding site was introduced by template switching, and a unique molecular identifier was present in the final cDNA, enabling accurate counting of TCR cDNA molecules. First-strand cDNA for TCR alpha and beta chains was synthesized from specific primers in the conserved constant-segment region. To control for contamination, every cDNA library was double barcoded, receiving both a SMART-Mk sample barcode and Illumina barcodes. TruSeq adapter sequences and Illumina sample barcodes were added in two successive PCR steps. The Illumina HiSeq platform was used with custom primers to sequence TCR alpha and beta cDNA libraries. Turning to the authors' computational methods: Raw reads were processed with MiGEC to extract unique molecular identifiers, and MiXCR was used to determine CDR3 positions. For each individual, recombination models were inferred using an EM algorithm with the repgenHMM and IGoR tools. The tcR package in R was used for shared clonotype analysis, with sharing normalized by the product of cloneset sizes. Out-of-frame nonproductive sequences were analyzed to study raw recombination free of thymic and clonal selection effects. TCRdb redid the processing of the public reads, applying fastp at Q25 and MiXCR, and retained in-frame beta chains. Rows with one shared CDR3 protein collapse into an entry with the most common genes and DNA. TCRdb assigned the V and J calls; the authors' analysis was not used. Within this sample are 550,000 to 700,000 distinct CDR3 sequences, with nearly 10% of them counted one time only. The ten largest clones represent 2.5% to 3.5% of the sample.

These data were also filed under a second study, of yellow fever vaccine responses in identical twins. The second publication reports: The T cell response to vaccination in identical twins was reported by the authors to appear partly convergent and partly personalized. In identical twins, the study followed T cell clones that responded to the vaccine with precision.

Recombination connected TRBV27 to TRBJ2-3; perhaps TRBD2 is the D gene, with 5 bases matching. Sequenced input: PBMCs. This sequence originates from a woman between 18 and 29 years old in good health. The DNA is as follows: TGTGCCAGCAGGGACTTTGAAGATACGCAGTATTTT. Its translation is CASRDFEDTQYF.